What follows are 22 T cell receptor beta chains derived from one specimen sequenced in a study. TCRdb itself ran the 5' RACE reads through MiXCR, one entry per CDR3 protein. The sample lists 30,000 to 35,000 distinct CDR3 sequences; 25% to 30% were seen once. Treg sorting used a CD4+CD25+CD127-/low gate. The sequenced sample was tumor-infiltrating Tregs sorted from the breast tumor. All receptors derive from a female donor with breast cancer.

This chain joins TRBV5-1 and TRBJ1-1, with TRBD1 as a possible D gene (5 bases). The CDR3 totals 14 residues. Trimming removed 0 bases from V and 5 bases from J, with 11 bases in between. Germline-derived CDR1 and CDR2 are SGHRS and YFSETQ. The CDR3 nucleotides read TGCGCCAGCAGCTTGGCGGCAGGGTCGACTGAAGCTTTCTTT. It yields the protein CASSLAAGSTEAFF.

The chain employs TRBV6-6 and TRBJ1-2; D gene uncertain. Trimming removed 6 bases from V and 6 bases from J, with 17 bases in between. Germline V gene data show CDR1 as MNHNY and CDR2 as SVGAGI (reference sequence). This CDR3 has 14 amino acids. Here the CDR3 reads CASSPPVANDGYTF. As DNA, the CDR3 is TGTGCCAGCAGCCCCCCAGTAGCGAATGATGGCTACACCTTC.

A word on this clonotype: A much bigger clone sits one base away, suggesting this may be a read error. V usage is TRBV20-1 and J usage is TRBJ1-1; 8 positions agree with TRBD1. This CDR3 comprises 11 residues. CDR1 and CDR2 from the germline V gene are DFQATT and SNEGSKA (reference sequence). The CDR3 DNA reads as TGCGGTGCGGAACAGGGGGTTGACGCTTTCTTT. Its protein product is CGAEQGVDAFF.

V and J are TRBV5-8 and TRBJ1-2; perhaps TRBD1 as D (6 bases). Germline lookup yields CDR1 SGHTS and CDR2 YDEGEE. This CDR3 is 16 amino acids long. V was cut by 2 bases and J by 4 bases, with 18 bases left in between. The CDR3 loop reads CASSFQTGVTSYGYTF. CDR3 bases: TGTGCCAGCAGCTTCCAGACAGGCGTCACTTCCTATGGCTACACCTTC.

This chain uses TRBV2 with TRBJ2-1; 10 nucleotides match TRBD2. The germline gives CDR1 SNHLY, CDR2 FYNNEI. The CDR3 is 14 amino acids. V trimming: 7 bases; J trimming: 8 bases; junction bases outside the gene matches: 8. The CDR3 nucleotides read TGTGCCAGCACCGAACTAGCGGGAAGCCATGAGCAGTTCTTC. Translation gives CASTELAGSHEQFF.

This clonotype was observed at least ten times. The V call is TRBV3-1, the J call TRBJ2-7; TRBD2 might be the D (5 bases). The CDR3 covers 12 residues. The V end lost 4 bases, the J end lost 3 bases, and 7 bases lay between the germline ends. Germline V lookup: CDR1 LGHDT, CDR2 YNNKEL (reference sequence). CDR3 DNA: TGTGCCAGCAGCCCGGACTTCTACGAGCAGTACTTC. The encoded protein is CASSPDFYEQYF.

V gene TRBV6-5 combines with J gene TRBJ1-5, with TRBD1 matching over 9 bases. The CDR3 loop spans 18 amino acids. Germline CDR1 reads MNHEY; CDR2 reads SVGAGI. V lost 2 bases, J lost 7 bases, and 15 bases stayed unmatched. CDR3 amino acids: CASSYEGGGQGEGQPQHF. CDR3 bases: TGTGCCAGCAGTTACGAAGGGGGGGGACAGGGCGAAGGACAGCCCCAGCATTTT.

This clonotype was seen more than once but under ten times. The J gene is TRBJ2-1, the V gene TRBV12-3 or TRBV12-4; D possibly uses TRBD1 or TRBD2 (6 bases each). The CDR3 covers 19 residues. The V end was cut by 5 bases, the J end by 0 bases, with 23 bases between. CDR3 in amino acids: CASSATRRGVTASYNEQFF. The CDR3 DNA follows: TGTGCCAGCAGTGCAACTAGGAGGGGGGTGACAGCCTCCTACAATGAGCAGTTCTTC.

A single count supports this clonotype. The CDR3 bases are TGTGCCTGGAGAGGACAGGGATACACTGAAGCTTTCTTT. Translating gives CAWRGQGYTEAFF. This chain connects TRBV30 to TRBJ1-1; 8 bases are a match to TRBD1. Germline-derived CDR1 and CDR2 are GTSNPN and SVGIG (reference sequence). The CDR3 consists of 13 residues. The V gene end was trimmed by 3 bases and the J gene end by 3 bases; junction bases not matched to a gene: 3.

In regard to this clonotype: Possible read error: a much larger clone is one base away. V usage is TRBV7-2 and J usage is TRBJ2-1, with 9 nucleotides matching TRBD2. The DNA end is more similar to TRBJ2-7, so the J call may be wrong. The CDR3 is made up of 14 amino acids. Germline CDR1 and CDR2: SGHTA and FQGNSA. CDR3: CASIPSGVYNEQYF. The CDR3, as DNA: TGTGCCAGCATCCCTAGCGGGGTATACAATGAGCAGTACTTC.

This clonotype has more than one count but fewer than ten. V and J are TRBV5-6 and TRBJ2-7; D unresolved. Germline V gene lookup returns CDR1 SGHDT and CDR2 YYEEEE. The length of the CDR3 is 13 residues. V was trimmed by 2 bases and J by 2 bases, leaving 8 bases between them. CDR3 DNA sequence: TGTGCCAGCAGCTTCCAACAGACCTACGAGCAGTACTTC. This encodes CASSFQQTYEQYF.

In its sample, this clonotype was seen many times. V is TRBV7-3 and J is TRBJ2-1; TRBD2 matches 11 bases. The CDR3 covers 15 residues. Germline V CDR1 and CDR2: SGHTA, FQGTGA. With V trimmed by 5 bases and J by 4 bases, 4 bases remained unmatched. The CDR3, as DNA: TGTGCCAGCAGCCGACTAGCGGGATCTTACAATGAGCAGTTCTTC. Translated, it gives CASSRLAGSYNEQFF.

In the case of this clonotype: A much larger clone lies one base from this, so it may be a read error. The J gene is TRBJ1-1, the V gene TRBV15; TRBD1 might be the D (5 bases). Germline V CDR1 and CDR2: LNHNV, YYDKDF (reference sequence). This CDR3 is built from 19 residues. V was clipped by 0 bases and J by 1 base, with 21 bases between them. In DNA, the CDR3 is TGTGCCACCAGCAGAGATCCTCTCGGACGGGGGGTTGGGAACACTGAAGCTTTCTTT. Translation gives CATSRDPLGRGVGNTEAFF.

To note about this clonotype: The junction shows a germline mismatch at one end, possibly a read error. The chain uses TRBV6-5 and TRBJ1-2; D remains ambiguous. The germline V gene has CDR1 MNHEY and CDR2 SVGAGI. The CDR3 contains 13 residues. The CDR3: CASSYDEGYGCTF. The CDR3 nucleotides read TGTGCCAGCAGCTACGATGAGGGCTATGGCTGCACCTTC.

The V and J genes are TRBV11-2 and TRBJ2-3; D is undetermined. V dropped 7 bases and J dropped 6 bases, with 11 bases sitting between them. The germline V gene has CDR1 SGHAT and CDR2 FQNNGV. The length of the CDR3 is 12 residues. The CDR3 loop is CASMADQDTQYF. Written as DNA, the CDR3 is TGTGCCAGCATGGCGGACCAGGATACGCAGTATTTT.

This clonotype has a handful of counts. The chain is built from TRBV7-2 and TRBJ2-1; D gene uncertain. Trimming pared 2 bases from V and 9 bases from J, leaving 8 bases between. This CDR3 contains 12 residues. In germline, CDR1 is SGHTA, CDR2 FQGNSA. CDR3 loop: CASSLLLPEQFF. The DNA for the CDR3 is TGTGCCAGCAGCTTATTATTGCCTGAGCAGTTCTTC.

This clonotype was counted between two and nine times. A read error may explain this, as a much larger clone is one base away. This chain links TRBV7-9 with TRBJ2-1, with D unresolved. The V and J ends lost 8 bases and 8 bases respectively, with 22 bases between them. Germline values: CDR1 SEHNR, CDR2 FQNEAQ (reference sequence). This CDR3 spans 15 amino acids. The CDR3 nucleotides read TGTGCCAGCGGCCCTCCCTGGGTAAGCTGGGATGAGCAGTTCTTC. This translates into CASGPPWVSWDEQFF. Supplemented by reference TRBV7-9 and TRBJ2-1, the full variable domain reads DTGVSQNPRHKITKRGQNVTFRCDPISEHNRLYWYRQTLGQGPEFLTYFQNEAQLEKSRLLSDRFSAERPKGSFSTLEIQRTEQGDSAMYLCASGPPWVSWDEQFFGPGTRLTVL.

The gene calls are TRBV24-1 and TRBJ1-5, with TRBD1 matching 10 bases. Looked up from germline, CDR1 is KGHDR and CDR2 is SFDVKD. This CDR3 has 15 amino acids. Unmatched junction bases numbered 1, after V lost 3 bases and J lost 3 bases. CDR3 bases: TGTGCCACCAGTGATGACAGGGGGCCCAATCAGCCCCAGCATTTT. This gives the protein CATSDDRGPNQPQHF.

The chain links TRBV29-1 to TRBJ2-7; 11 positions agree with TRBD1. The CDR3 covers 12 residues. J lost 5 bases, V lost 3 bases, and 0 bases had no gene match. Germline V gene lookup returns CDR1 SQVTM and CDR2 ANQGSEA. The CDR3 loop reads CSVEDRGHEQYF. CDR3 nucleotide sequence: TGCAGCGTTGAGGACAGGGGGCACGAGCAGTACTTC.

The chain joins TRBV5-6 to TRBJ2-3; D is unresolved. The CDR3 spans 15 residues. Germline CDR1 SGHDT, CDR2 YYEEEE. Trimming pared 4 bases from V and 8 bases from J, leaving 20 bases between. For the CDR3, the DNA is TGTGCCAGCAGCCCTTACCACGAGTGGTGGGGTACGCAGTATTTT. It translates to CASSPYHEWWGTQYF.

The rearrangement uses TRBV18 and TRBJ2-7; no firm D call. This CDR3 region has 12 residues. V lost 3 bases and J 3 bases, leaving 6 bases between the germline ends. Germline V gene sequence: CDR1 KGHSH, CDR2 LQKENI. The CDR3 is CASSPSDYEQYF. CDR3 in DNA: TGTGCCAGCTCACCTTCGGACTACGAGCAGTACTTC. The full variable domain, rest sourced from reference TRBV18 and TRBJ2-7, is NAGVMQNPRHLVRRRGQEARLRCSPMKGHSHVYWYRQLPEEGLKFMVYLQKENIIDESGMPKERFSAEFPKEGPSILRIQQVVRGDSAAYFCASSPSDYEQYFGPGTRLTVT.

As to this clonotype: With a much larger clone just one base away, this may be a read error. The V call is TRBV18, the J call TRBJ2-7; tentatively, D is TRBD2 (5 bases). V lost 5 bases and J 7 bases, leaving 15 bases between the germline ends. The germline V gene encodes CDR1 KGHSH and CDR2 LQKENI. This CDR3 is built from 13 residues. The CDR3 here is CASSETMGSEQYF. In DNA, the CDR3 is TGTGCCAGCTCAGAGACTATGGGGAGTGAGCAGTACTTC.